The rows below give T cell receptor beta chains drawn from one sample of a study of Graves' ophthalmopathy and Graves' hyperthyroidism. TCRdb re-derived calls from the multiplex PCR reads in MiXCR, one entry per CDR3 protein. The top ten clones hold roughly 11% of a sample with around 1,200,000 distinct CDR3 sequences, less than 45% of them seen once. Sequenced sample: peripheral blood or thyroid tissue (not recorded which). Source of these receptors: an adult man with Graves' hyperthyroidism. Both conserved end residues are part of each CDR3. A D gene is named only where the DNA matches it firmly. Clone size is shown for a subset of rows, as once, few, many or a class of expanded clone.

>NA|TRBV25-1|TRBJ2-7|NA
TGTGCCAGCAGTGAACTCCTCATACCAGCTTCCGAGCAGTACTTC
CASSELLIPASEQYF
>TRBD1|TRBV6-5|TRBJ1-5|NA
TGTGCCAGCAGTTATTCGGACAGGTTGAATCAGCCCCAGCATTTT
CASSYSDRLNQPQHF
>TRBD2|TRBV12-3/TRBV12-4|TRBJ2-7|NA
TGTGCCAGCAGTTCCGCCGGGCGGGGGGACTCCTACGAGCAGTACTTC
CASSSAGRGDSYEQYF
>NA|TRBV4-1|TRBJ1-4|NA
TGCGCCAGCAGCCCACGCCTTCGGGTAACTAATGAAAAACTGTTTTTT
CASSPRLRVTNEKLFF
>NA|TRBV29-1|TRBJ2-2|NA
TGCAGCGCAGCAGCGGGCGCGAACACCGGGGAGCTGTTTTTT
CSAAAGANTGELFF
>NA|TRBV29-1|TRBJ1-2|many
TGCAGCGTTGAAGACTCGGCCGGGCCGGATGGCTACACCTTC
CSVEDSAGPDGYTF
>TRBD1|TRBV25-1|TRBJ2-5|NA
TGTGCCAGCACGAAGACAGGGGTCGAAGAGACCCAGTACTTC
CASTKTGVEETQYF
>NA|TRBV9|TRBJ1-5|few
TGTGCCAGCAGCGTAGACTTTAGGGGCAATCAGCCCCAGCATTTT
CASSVDFRGNQPQHF
>NA|TRBV11-2|TRBJ1-4|many
TGTGCCAGCAGCTTAGGACGCGGGGGCGGGAATGAAAAACTGTTTTTT
CASSLGRGGGNEKLFF
>NA|TRBV12-3/TRBV12-4|TRBJ2-7|NA
TGTGCCAGCAGTTACACCTCCCCCCTCGAGCAGTACTTC
CASSYTSPLEQYF
>TRBD1|TRBV19|TRBJ1-1|many
TGTGCCATCGATGCTTTGGGACAGGGACCGTCTGGAGCTTTCTTT
CAIDALGQGPSGAFF